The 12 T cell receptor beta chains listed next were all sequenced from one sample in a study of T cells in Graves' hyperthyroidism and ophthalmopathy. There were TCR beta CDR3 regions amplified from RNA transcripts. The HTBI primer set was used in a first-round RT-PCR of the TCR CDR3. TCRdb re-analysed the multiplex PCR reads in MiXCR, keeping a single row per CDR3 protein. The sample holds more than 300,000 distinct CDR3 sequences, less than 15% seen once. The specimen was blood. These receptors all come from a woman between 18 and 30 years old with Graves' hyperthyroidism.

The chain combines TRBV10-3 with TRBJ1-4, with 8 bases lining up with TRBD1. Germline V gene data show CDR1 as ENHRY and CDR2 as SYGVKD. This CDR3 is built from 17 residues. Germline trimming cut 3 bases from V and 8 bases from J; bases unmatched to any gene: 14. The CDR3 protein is CAISEGPQQGGDEKLFF. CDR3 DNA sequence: TGTGCCATCAGTGAAGGGCCCCAACAGGGGGGGGACGAAAAACTGTTTTTT.

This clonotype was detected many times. The CDR3 coding sequence is TGTGCCAGCAGCCGAATAGGCATGAACACTGAAGCTTTCTTT. It translates to CASSRIGMNTEAFF. This chain joins TRBV7-2 and TRBJ1-1; the D is unclear. V was cut by 5 bases and J by 0 bases, with 10 bases left in between. The CDR3 contains 14 residues. The germline V gene has CDR1 SGHTA and CDR2 FQGNSA.

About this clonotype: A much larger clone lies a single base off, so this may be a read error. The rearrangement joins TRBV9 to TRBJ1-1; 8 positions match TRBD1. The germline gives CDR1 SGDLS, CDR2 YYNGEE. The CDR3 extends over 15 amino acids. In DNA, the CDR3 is TGTACCAGCAGCGCAGGAGGACAGGGAAATAATGAAGCTTTCTTT. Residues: CTSSAGGQGNNEAFF.

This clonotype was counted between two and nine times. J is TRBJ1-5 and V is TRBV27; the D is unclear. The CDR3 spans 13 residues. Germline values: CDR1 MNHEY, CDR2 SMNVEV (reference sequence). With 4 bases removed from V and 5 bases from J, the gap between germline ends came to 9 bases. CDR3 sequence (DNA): TGTGCCAGCAGTTCATTTCAAGATCAGCCCCAGCATTTT. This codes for CASSSFQDQPQHF.

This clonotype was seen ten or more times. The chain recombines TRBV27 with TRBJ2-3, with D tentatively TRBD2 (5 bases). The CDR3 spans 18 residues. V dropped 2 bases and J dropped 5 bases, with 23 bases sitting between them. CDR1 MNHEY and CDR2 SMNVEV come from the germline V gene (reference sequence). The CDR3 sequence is CASSLLRSSTSAGDTQYF. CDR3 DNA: TGTGCCAGCAGTTTACTTCGCTCTAGCACCTCCGCCGGAGATACGCAGTATTTT.

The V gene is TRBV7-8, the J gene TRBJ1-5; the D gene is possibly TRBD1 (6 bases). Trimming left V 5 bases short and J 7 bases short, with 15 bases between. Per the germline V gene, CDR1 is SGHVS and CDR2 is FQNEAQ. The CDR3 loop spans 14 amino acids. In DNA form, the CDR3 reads TGTGCCAGCAGCCGCAACAGGGTGGGGCAGCCCCAGCATTTT. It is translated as CASSRNRVGQPQHF.

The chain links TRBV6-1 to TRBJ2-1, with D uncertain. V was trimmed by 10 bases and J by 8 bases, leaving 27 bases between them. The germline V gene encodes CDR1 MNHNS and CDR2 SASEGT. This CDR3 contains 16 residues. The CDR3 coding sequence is TGTGCCACTTCATGGACCAGGAGTCTAAGTGGCGATGAGCAGTTCTTC. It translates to CATSWTRSLSGDEQFF.

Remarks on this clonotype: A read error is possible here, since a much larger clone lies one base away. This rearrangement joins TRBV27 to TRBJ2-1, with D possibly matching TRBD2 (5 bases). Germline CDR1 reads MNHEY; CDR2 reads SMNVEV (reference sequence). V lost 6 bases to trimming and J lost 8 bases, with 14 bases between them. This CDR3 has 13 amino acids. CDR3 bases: TGTGCCAGCAGATGGGAGAGATACGATGAGCAGTTCTTC. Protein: CASRWERYDEQFF.

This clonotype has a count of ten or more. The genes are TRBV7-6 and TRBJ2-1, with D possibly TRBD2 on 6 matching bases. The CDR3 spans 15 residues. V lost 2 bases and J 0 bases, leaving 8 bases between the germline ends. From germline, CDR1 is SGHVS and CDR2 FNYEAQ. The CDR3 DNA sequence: TGTGCCAGCAGCTTAACGACTAGCTCCTACAATGAGCAGTTCTTC. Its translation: CASSLTTSSYNEQFF.

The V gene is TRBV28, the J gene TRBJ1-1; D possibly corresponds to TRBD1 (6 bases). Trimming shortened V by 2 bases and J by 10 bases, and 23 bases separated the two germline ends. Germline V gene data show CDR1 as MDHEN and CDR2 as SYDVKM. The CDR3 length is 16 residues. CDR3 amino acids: CASSLPDGGHGIGAFF. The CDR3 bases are TGTGCCAGCAGTTTACCGGATGGGGGCCACGGTATTGGAGCTTTCTTT. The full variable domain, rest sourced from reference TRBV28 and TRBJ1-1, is DVKVTQSSRYLVKRTGEKVFLECVQDMDHENMFWYRQDPGLGLRLIYFSYDVKMKEKGDIPEGYSVSREKKERFSLILESASTNQTSMYLCASSLPDGGHGIGAFFGQGTRLTVV.

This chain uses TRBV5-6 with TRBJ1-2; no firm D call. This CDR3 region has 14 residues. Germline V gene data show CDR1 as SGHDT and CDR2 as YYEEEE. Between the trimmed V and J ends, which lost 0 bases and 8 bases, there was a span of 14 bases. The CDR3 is CASSLESIHGGYTF. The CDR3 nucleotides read TGTGCCAGCAGCTTGGAGTCCATACATGGAGGCTACACCTTC.

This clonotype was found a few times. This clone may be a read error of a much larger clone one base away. The DNA of the CDR3 is TGTGCCAGCGGTGAGGTTAATGAGCAGTTCTTC. Translated, it gives CASGEVNEQFF. The chain uses TRBV2 and TRBJ2-1; D unresolved. The CDR3 is 11 residues long. CDR1 is SNHLY and CDR2 is FYNNEI in the germline V gene.